This section outlines one T cell receptor beta chain sequence together with its context. The data were taken from a study of blood T cell repertoires in COVID-19. Overall study: In each case, the material was cDNA or gDNA derived from T cells, B-cell-depleted T cells, or PBMCs.

Only in-frame clones appear in the TCRdb table, and some are missing; sequencing was by immunoSEQ multiplex PCR. The table shows some 80,000 clones, with more than 65% occurring only once. Germline V gene sequence: CDR1 LGHDT, CDR2 YNNKEL (reference sequence). V lost 1 base, J lost 8 bases, and 14 bases lay in between. There are 14 residues in the CDR3. The TCR was taken from a woman at least 80 years old with active or convalescent COVID-19. The chain has TRBV3-1 (or the pseudogene TRBV3-2) and TRBJ1-2; D may be TRBD1 (5 bases). The sequenced material came from peripheral blood. The CDR3 DNA reads TGTGCCAGCAGCCAAGGTCAACAGGTTGGAGGCTACACCTTC. Translated: CASSQGQQVGGYTF.